The 20 T cell receptor beta chains below all came from one sample that was sequenced in a study of blood T cell repertoires in COVID-19 (dated by TCRdb to 2020 to 2022). Library preparation was by the immunoSEQ multiplex PCR assay. What TCRdb holds here is the immuneACCESS table cut down to in-frame rearrangements. Part of the clones is not present; checked against another copy, under half of the missing clones reflect an unresolved V gene, and the others are unexplained. The sample table contains some 96,000 clones; only one count was recorded for 88% of them. The ten largest clonotypes hold 5% of the sample. The specimen sequenced was peripheral blood. These receptors were taken from a human donor in a cohort sampled during active COVID-19.

The rearrangement links TRBV2 to TRBJ2-5, with TRBD2 identical over 11 bases. The germline gives CDR1 SNHLY, CDR2 FYNNEI. The length of the CDR3 is 15 residues. The J segment lost 5 bases and the V segment lost 5 bases, leaving 7 bases of the junction unmatched. The CDR3 bases are TGTGCCAGCAGTCTTAGCGGGGGGGCAGCCGAGACCCAGTACTTC. Protein sequence: CASSLSGGAAETQYF.

V and J are TRBV7-3 and TRBJ2-1; possibly TRBD2 for D (6 bases). Trimming took off 5 bases at V and 3 bases at J, with 23 bases between the two ends. Germline CDR1 reads SGHTA; CDR2 reads FQGTGA. The CDR3 contains 18 residues. CDR3 residues: CASSPQTRTTLDYNEQFF. CDR3 coding DNA: TGTGCCAGCAGCCCGCAAACCCGGACTACACTGGACTACAATGAGCAGTTCTTC.

The CDR3 sequence: CASSVGGRGLGELFF. The CDR3, as DNA: TGTGCCAGCAGCGTGGGCGGCAGGGGGCTCGGGGAGCTGTTTTTT. The V call is TRBV9, the J call TRBJ2-2; 8 nucleotides match TRBD1. J was trimmed by 7 bases and V by 2 bases; bases with no gene match: 7. In germline, CDR1 is SGDLS, CDR2 YYNGEE. The CDR3 is made up of 15 amino acids.

This clone was recorded only once. Given the absence of the conserved phenylalanine or tryptophan at the CDR3 end, a read error is likely. The limits of the CDR3 on the DNA are not certain, so only TCRdb's listed CDR3 is given. The V gene is TRBV30, the J gene TRBJ2-7; the table names TRBD2, a call not compared with the DNA. Germline V gives CDR1 GTSNPN, CDR2 SVGIG (reference sequence). The CDR3 totals 13 residues, both ends included. CDR3 loop: CAWVTGRTSGRVY.

The CDR3 loop is CASSLVVNTEAFF. In DNA, the CDR3 is TGTGCCAGCAGTTTAGTAGTGAACACTGAAGCTTTCTTT. The chain carries TRBV12-3 or TRBV12-4 and TRBJ1-1; D unresolved. The CDR3 covers 13 residues. V was shortened by 1 base and J by 0 bases, with 3 bases between the two germline ends.

This sequence joins TRBV21-1 and TRBJ2-6; the DNA was not compared with TRBD2, the D call given in the table. TRBV21-1 is marked as a pseudogene. The CDR3 spans 13 residues. This CDR3 is CASSRSGANVLTF. DNA for the CDR3: TGTGCCAGCAGTCGCTCTGGGGCCAACGTCCTGACTTTC.

This chain uses TRBV4-1 with TRBJ2-7, with D perhaps matching TRBD1 (6 bases). Germline V lookup: CDR1 MGHRA, CDR2 YSYEKL. This CDR3 spans 13 amino acids. The ends were cut back, 0 bases at V and 6 bases at J, with 9 bases in the middle. DNA for the CDR3: TGCGCCAGCAGCCAAGATTTAGGGGGCGAGCAGTACTTC. Translating it yields CASSQDLGGEQYF.

The gene calls are TRBV19 and TRBJ1-5, with no clear D. The germline V gene encodes CDR1 LNHDA and CDR2 SQIVND (reference sequence). Trimming shortened V by 8 bases and J by 0 bases, and 14 bases separated the two germline ends. The CDR3 is made up of 15 amino acids. The CDR3 spells CASLDRGLSNQPQHF. The CDR3, as DNA: TGTGCCAGTTTGGACCGGGGTCTTAGCAATCAGCCCCAGCATTTT.

In its sample, this clone was seen once. The rearrangement uses TRBV19 and TRBJ1-3, with a possible D match to TRBD1 (5 bases). V gave up 6 bases and J gave up 1 base, with 13 bases separating them. The CDR3 runs to 15 residues. Germline V gives CDR1 LNHDA, CDR2 SQIVND (reference sequence). Written as DNA, the CDR3 is TGTGCCAGTAGGGACAAACAGGATTCTGGAAACACCATATATTTT. It codes for CASRDKQDSGNTIYF.

The rearrangement joins TRBV7-6 to TRBJ2-1; TRBD2 matches 8 bases. The CDR3 consists of 17 residues. Germline V gene lookup returns CDR1 SGHVS and CDR2 FNYEAQ. The junction had 9 bases not matched to a gene; V was cut back by 5 bases and J by 0 bases. CDR3 in DNA: TGTGCCAGCAGCACTCATCGTAGCGGGGTCTCCTACAATGAGCAGTTCTTC. It encodes CASSTHRSGVSYNEQFF.

Only one count was recorded for this clone. A read error may account for a junction end that differs from germline. The rearrangement uses TRBV9 and TRBJ2-1, with TRBD1 identical over 12 bases. CDR1 is SGDLS, CDR2 YYNGEE, per germline. There are 16 residues in the CDR3. The CDR3 DNA follows: TGTGCCAGCAGCGTAGCAGGGACAGGGGGCTACGATGAGCAGTTCTTC. Its translation: CASSVAGTGGYDEQFF. Full variable domain (missing parts from reference TRBV9 and TRBJ2-1): DSGVTQTPKHLITATGQRVTLRCSPRSGDLSVYWYQQSLDQGLQFLIQYYNGEERAKGNILERFSAQQFPDLHSELNLSSLELGDSALYFCASSVAGTGGYDEQFFGPGTRLTVL.

This clone was observed once. This sequence joins TRBV6-5 and TRBJ1-4, with D possibly TRBD1 on 5 matching bases. CDR1 and CDR2 (germline): MNHEY, SVGAGI. V was pared by 10 bases and J by 3 bases, with 12 bases between. The CDR3 has 13 residues. CDR3 sequence: CATRQFANEKLFF. The CDR3 nucleotides read TGTGCCACCAGACAGTTTGCTAATGAAAAACTGTTTTTT.

The chain uses TRBV2 and TRBJ2-1, with 11 bases lining up with TRBD2. CDR1 and CDR2 from the germline V gene are SNHLY and FYNNEI. The CDR3 is made up of 15 amino acids. With V trimmed by 7 bases and J by 1 base, 3 bases remained unmatched. The CDR3 spells CASTRTSGSYNEQFF. The CDR3 DNA sequence: TGTGCCAGCACCAGGACTAGCGGGTCCTACAATGAGCAGTTCTTC.

This chain connects TRBV5-5 to TRBJ2-5; D is perhaps TRBD2 (6 bases). The V gene's germline CDR1 is SGHKS and CDR2 YYEKEE (reference sequence). The CDR3 is 15 amino acids. V was trimmed by 4 bases and J by 5 bases, leaving 18 bases between them. CDR3 DNA sequence: TGTGCCAGCAGCCCAACGCCCTGGGGGGTTGAGACCCAGTACTTC. This gives the protein CASSPTPWGVETQYF.

The chain is built from TRBV3-1 (or the pseudogene TRBV3-2) and TRBJ2-2, with 11 bases aligning to TRBD1. CDR3 length: 17 amino acids. CDR1 is LGHDT, CDR2 YNNKEL, per germline (reference sequence). V lost 0 bases to trimming and J lost 4 bases; unmatched junction nucleotides: 4. In nucleotides, the CDR3 is TGTGCCAGCAGCCAAGATGGGACAGGGGGGCGCACCGGGGAGCTGTTTTTT. Protein product: CASSQDGTGGRTGELFF.

This chain uses TRBV6-6 with TRBJ1-5; 9 bases line up with TRBD1. Germline values: CDR1 MNHNY, CDR2 SVGAGI (reference sequence). This CDR3 has 15 amino acids. V was clipped by 2 bases and J by 2 bases; unmatched bases: 1. Here the CDR3 DNA reads TGTGCCAGCAGTTACGGGGACAGGGGCAATCAGCCCCAGCATTTT. Its protein is CASSYGDRGNQPQHF.

This clone was picked up one time. This chain joins TRBV18 and TRBJ1-5; D gene uncertain. V was clipped by 1 base and J by 5 bases, with 15 bases between them. Per the germline V gene, CDR1 is KGHSH and CDR2 is LQKENI. The CDR3 length is 16 residues. CDR3 DNA sequence: TGTGCCAGCTCACCACGGGCCACAGCCAACCATCAGCCCCAGCATTTT. Its translation is CASSPRATANHQPQHF.

This chain joins TRBV7-2 and TRBJ2-2, with D possibly being TRBD1 (5 bases). The CDR3 is 14 residues long. The V end lost 5 bases, the J end lost 6 bases, and 13 bases lay between the germline ends. CDR1 and CDR2 from the germline V gene are SGHTA and FQGNSA. CDR3 sequence (DNA): TGTGCCAGCAGCCAAGGGGTTATCGCCGGGGAGCTGTTTTTT. This gives the protein CASSQGVIAGELFF.

The V call is TRBV12-3 or TRBV12-4, the J call TRBJ1-5; tentatively, D is TRBD1 (5 bases). The CDR3 is made up of 13 amino acids. Trimming removed 3 bases from V and 9 bases from J, with 12 bases in between. The CDR3 DNA reads TGTGCCAGCAGTTTGGGGCGTTATTCGCCCCAGCATTTT. This sequence encodes CASSLGRYSPQHF.

The V and J genes are TRBV9 and TRBJ2-1, with TRBD1 identical over 9 bases. The junction had 4 bases not matched to a gene; V was cut back by 5 bases and J by 4 bases. The V gene's germline CDR1 is SGDLS and CDR2 YYNGEE. The CDR3 length is 14 residues. As DNA, the CDR3 is TGTGCCAGCAGTCAGGGACAGGGATACAATGAGCAGTTCTTC. The encoded protein is CASSQGQGYNEQFF.